The 3 T cell receptor beta chains in this list originate from one sample, sequenced in a study of blood T cell repertoires in COVID-19. TCRdb keeps only in-frame clones here, not all; method: immunoSEQ multiplex PCR. The sample lists 150,000 to 200,000 clones, just over 85% occurring once. Sequencing was performed on peripheral blood. The receptors shown here come from a man in his fifties or sixties with active or convalescent COVID-19.

The chain has TRBV6-1 and TRBJ1-6; 7 nucleotides match TRBD1. The germline CDR1 and CDR2 sequences are MNHNS and SASEGT. Losses at the gene ends were 3 bases for V and 6 bases for J; bases not matched to a gene: 17. The CDR3 runs 19 residues. The CDR3 spells CASSEQTPTGWWGNSPLHF. In nucleotides, the CDR3 is TGTGCCAGCAGTGAGCAGACCCCGACAGGGTGGTGGGGTAATTCACCCCTCCACTTT.

The chain employs TRBV29-1 and TRBJ2-2, with D perhaps matching TRBD1 (7 bases). Trimming pared 2 bases from V and 6 bases from J, leaving 16 bases between. The V gene's germline CDR1 is SQVTM and CDR2 ANQGSEA. This CDR3 contains 15 residues. The CDR3 coding sequence is TGCAGCGTTGAACCAGGGGGGTATGGTTCCGGGGAGCTGTTTTTT. As protein: CSVEPGGYGSGELFF.

The V call is TRBV30, the J call TRBJ2-1; no reliable D call. This CDR3 contains 13 residues. Per the germline V gene, CDR1 is GTSNPN and CDR2 is SVGIG (reference sequence). V was shortened by 0 bases and J by 4 bases, with 7 bases between the two germline ends. The DNA for the CDR3 is TGTGCCTGGAGTGTACAAAGATACAATGAGCAGTTCTTC. Its protein product is CAWSVQRYNEQFF.